This T cell receptor beta chain was identified in a study of regulatory T cells in long-lasting Graves disease. Broader study findings: Persistent disease exhibited a predilection for TRBV28, TRBJ1-2 and TRBJ2-5.

With respect to this clonotype: Its antigen is unknown.

To make TCR beta libraries, researchers used iRepertoire HTBI primers and Arm-PCR of CDR3 regions. From the multiplex PCR reads, TCRdb called clonotypes with MiXCR, one entry per CDR3 protein. The sample includes just over 600,000 distinct CDR3 sequences, around 17% of them seen just once. The time point is: newly diagnosed GD, antithyroid drugs for less than 3 months. The authors made the TCR library using RNA they extracted from PBMCs. Looked up from germline, CDR1 is MNHEY and CDR2 is SVGEGT. Trimming at V came to 10 bases and at J to 5 bases, leaving 12 bases not matched to a gene. The CDR3 has 15 residues. These records were also assigned to another study, of T cells in Graves' hyperthyroidism and ophthalmopathy.

The sequence was obtained from a woman in her thirties with Graves disease. This specimen was peripheral blood mononuclear cells (PBMCs), taken at new diagnosis, from a patient treated with antithyroid drugs. This rearrangement joins TRBV6-2 or TRBV6-3 to TRBJ2-2, with TRBD2 matching 8 bases. CDR3 sequence (DNA): TGTGCCATCTTAGAACTAGCGGAAGGAACCGGGGAGCTGTTTTTT. Translation gives CAILELAEGTGELFF.